A selection of T cell receptor beta chains follows, all from one sample in a study of cytomegalovirus exposure and HLA in healthy donors. Only in-frame clones appear in the TCRdb table, and some are missing; sequencing was by immunoSEQ multiplex PCR. The data hold approximately 250,000 clones, with over 75% observed a single time. The sequenced material came from PBMCs. The receptors originated from a boy younger than 18 in good health and CMV-seronegative. CDR3s include the opening cysteine and the closing phenylalanine or tryptophan. The D gene is left open where the match is weak. Size values are once, few and many counts, or a class for expanded clones, and some rows have none.

cdr3_aa | cdr3_nt | j_call | d_call | clone_size | v_call
CASRLIAGAAYNEQFF | TGTGCCAGCAGACTAATAGCGGGAGCCGCCTACAATGAGCAGTTCTTC | TRBJ2-1 | TRBD2 | - | TRBV27
CASSDSTGRGYTF | TGTGCCAGCAGTGACTCAACAGGTCGGGGCTACACCTTC | TRBJ1-2 | - | - | TRBV2
CASSPRTSGSTDTQYF | TGTGCCAGCAGTCCCCGGACTAGCGGGAGCACAGATACGCAGTATTTT | TRBJ2-3 | TRBD2 | - | TRBV2
CASSRRQALNTEAFF | TGTGCCAGCAGCAGACGACAGGCCTTGAACACTGAAGCTTTCTTT | TRBJ1-1 | - | once | TRBV7-9
CAWSVRGGGDTQYF | TGTGCCTGGAGTGTACGGGGTGGTGGAGATACGCAGTATTTT | TRBJ2-3 | - | - | TRBV30
CASSLVKGLASNTGELFF | TGTGCCAGCAGCTTAGTTAAGGGACTAGCGTCGAACACCGGGGAGCTGTTTTTT | TRBJ2-2 | TRBD2 | - | TRBV7-8
CASSYSTSGSSYEQYF | TGTGCCAGCAGTTACTCTACTAGCGGGAGCTCGTACGAGCAGTACTTC | TRBJ2-7 | TRBD2 | - | TRBV6-6
CASSLGRGHETQYF | TGTGCCAGCAGCTTAGGCAGGGGGCACGAGACCCAGTACTTC | TRBJ2-5 | TRBD1 | - | TRBV7-9
CASSLTSVGEQFF | TGTGCCAGCAGCTTGACTAGCGTGGGTGAGCAGTTCTTC | TRBJ2-1 | TRBD2 | - | TRBV11-3
CASSKRGGAGVYEQYF | TGTGCCAGCAGCAAAAGAGGAGGAGCGGGGGTCTACGAGCAGTACTTC | TRBJ2-7 | TRBD2 | - | TRBV7-3
CVTSISRGNTEAFF | TGTGTCACCTCAATAAGTAGGGGGAACACTGAAGCTTTCTTT | TRBJ1-1 | - | - | TRBV6-5
CSAGQGVYYEQYF | TGCAGCGCTGGACAGGGGGTTTACTACGAGCAGTACTTC | TRBJ2-7 | TRBD1 | - | TRBV29-1
CASSAPGQLNTGELFF | TGTGCCAGCAGTGCACCGGGACAGTTGAACACCGGGGAGCTGTTTTTT | TRBJ2-2 | TRBD1 | - | TRBV2
CASSTRGVGSPLHF | TGTGCCAGTAGTACCAGGGGAGTAGGTTCACCCCTCCACTTT | TRBJ1-6 | - | - | TRBV19
CASSFSKITGNTIYF | TGTGCCAGCAGTTTTAGTAAAATTACTGGAAACACCATATATTTT | TRBJ1-3 | - | - | TRBV6-5
CASSIRTGGPTGELFF | TGTGCCAGTAGTATCCGCACAGGGGGCCCTACCGGGGAGCTGTTTTTT | TRBJ2-2 | TRBD1 | few | TRBV19
CASSARRGANEQFF | TGTGCCAGCAGCGCCCGTCGGGGGGCGAATGAGCAGTTCTTC | TRBJ2-1 | - | - | TRBV7-2
CASSVFGQGSNEQFF | TGTGCCAGCAGCGTATTCGGACAGGGATCCAATGAGCAGTTCTTC | TRBJ2-1 | TRBD1 | - | TRBV7-2
CASSLRLLDGGQPQHF | TGTGCCAGCAGCTTGAGACTGTTGGACGGGGGACAGCCCCAGCATTTT | TRBJ1-5 | - | - | TRBV16
CASSIRQGGTEAFF | TGTGCCAGCAGTATCCGACAGGGTGGTACTGAAGCTTTCTTT | TRBJ1-1 | TRBD1 | - | TRBV27
CASSLVWGLVNTEAFF | TGCGCCAGCAGTTTAGTTTGGGGGCTGGTGAACACTGAAGCTTTCTTT | TRBJ1-1 | - | - | TRBV5-1
CASSFGTGTYEQYF | TGTGCCAGCAGTTTTGGGACAGGAACCTACGAGCAGTACTTC | TRBJ2-7 | TRBD1 | few | TRBV27
CAISKSGTSGGGGYEQYF | TGTGCCATCAGTAAATCCGGGACTAGCGGGGGAGGGGGGTACGAGCAGTACTTC | TRBJ2-7 | TRBD2 | - | TRBV10-3
CASSYEYFGNTIYF | TGTGCCAGCAGTTACGAGTATTTTGGAAACACCATATATTTT | TRBJ1-3 | - | - | TRBV6-5
CASSGRLAAYTGELFF | TGTGCCAGCAGCGGGAGACTAGCGGCTTACACCGGGGAGCTGTTTTTT | TRBJ2-2 | TRBD2 | - | TRBV9
CASSESGREYGYTF | TGTGCCAGCAGTGAATCTGGCAGGGAATATGGCTACACCTTC | TRBJ1-2 | - | - | TRBV2
CASSQEGQRGPQETQYF | TGTGCCAGCAGCCAAGAGGGACAGAGAGGCCCCCAAGAGACCCAGTACTTC | TRBJ2-5 | TRBD1 | - | TRBV4-2
CASSFFATNEKLFF | TGTGCCAGTAGTTTCTTTGCAACTAATGAAAAACTGTTTTTT | TRBJ1-4 | - | - | TRBV19
CASSIQTGAEEQYF | TGTGCCAGCAGCATTCAGACAGGGGCGGAAGAGCAGTACTTC | TRBJ2-7 | TRBD1 | - | TRBV5-4
CASSLRRTDNSPLHF | TGCGCCAGCAGCTTGAGACGGACAGATAATTCACCCCTCCACTTT | TRBJ1-6 | - | few | TRBV5-1
CASSIDREGQPQHF | TGTGCCAGTAGTATAGACCGGGAGGGACAGCCCCAGCATTTT | TRBJ1-5 | - | - | TRBV19
CASSLGPSGGAETQYF | TGCGCCAGCAGCTTGGGGCCTAGCGGGGGGGCAGAGACCCAGTACTTC | TRBJ2-5 | TRBD2 | - | TRBV5-1
CASSPGRGHGNTIYF | TGTGCCAGCTCACCTGGCAGGGGGCATGGAAACACCATATATTTT | TRBJ1-3 | TRBD1 | - | TRBV18
CASSPNGGQADYNSPLHF | TGTGCCAGCTCTCCAAACGGGGGACAGGCTGACTATAATTCACCCCTCCACTTT | TRBJ1-6 | TRBD1 | - | TRBV18
CSANRVNEQFF | TGCAGTGCAAACAGGGTTAATGAGCAGTTCTTC | TRBJ2-1 | - | - | TRBV20-1